The clone carrying this T cell receptor beta chain occurred a few times. What it binds is unknown. TCRdb reprocessed the RACE reads via MiXCR and lists one record per CDR3 protein. The sample records some 360,000 distinct CDR3 sequences, 5.1% being singletons. These data belong to a study of human T cells and chemical hapten exposure. Findings and limits, study-wide: PT1 expanded TCR counts and patch test score were linked, and their correlation was positive.

The CDR3 consists of 16 residues. The germline V gene encodes CDR1 DFQATT and CDR2 SNEGSKA (reference sequence). The trim removed 1 base at V and 5 bases at J, leaving 12 bases unmatched. Time point indicated: pre-sensitization, week 0. Treatment reported: therapeutic diphenylcyclopropenone sensitization with weekly scalp DPC. The receptor was isolated from a woman aged 50 to 65 with alopecia areata. Some clones in this sample may be carry-over from other donors' samples. The chain recombines TRBV20-1 with TRBJ2-3; 7 bases align to TRBD2. Specimen: whole blood, collected in connection with sensitization to the hapten diphenylcyclopropenone (DPC). The CDR3 loop is CSARVPGGGTGDTQYF. The CDR3 DNA reads as TGCAGTGCTAGAGTCCCTGGCGGGGGAACGGGAGATACGCAGTATTTT.